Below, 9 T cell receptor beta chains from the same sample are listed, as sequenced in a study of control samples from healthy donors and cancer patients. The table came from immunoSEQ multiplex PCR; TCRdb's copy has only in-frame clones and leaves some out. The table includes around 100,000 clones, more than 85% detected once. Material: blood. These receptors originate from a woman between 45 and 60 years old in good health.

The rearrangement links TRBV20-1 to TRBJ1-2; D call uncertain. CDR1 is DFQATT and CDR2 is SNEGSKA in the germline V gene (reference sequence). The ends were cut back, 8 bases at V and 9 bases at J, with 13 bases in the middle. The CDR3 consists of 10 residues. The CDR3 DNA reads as TGCAGTCCCGGTCCCGGAAGCTACACCTTC. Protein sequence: CSPGPGSYTF.

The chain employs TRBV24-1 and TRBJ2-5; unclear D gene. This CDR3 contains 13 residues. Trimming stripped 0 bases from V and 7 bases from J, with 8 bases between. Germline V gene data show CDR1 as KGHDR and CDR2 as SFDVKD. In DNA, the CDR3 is TGTGCCACCAGTGATTTGACTCTGGGGACCCAGTACTTC. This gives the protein CATSDLTLGTQYF.

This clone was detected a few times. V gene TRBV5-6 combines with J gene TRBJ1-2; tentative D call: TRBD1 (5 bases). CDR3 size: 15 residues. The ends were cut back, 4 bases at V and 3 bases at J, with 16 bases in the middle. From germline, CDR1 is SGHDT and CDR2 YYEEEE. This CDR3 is CASSPGGRVYYGYTF. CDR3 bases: TGTGCCAGCAGCCCCGGGGGGAGGGTCTACTATGGCTACACCTTC.

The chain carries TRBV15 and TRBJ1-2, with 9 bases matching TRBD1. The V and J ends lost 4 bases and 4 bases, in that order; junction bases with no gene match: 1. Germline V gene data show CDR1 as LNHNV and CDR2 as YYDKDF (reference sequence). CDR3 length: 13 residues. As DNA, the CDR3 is TGTGCCACCAGCACGGGACAGGGCTATGGCTACACCTTC. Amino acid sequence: CATSTGQGYGYTF.

The CDR3 is CASGPSYANTGELFF. CDR3 nucleotide sequence: TGTGCCAGCGGGCCTAGCTACGCGAACACCGGGGAGCTGTTTTTT. V usage is TRBV11-2 and J usage is TRBJ2-2; D might be TRBD2 (5 bases). This CDR3 contains 15 residues. The V end lost 8 bases, the J end lost 0 bases, and 13 bases lay between the germline ends. The V gene's germline CDR1 is SGHAT and CDR2 FQNNGV.

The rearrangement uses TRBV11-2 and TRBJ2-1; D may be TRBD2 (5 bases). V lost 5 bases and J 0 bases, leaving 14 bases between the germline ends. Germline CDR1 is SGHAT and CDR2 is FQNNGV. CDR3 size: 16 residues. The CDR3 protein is CASSPEVAFSYNEQFF. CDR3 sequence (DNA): TGTGCCAGCAGCCCGGAGGTGGCCTTCTCCTACAATGAGCAGTTCTTC.

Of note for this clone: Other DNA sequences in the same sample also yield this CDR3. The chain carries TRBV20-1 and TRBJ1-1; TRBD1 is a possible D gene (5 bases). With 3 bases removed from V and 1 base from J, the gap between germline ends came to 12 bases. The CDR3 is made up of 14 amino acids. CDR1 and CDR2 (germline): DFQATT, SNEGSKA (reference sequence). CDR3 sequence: CSASSGLRNTEAFF. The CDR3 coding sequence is TGCAGTGCTAGTTCGGGACTGAGGAACACTGAAGCTTTCTTT.

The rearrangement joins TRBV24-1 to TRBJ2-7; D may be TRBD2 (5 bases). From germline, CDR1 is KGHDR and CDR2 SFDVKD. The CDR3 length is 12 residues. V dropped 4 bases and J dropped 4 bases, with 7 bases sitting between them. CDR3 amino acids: CATSDEGYEQYF. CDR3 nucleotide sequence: TGTGCCACCAGTGACGAGGGTTACGAGCAGTACTTC.

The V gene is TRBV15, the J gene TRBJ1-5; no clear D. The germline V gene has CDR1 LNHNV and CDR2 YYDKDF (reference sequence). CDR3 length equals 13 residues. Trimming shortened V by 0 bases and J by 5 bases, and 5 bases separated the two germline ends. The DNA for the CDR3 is TGTGCCACCAGCAGAGATCGATATCAGCCCCAGCATTTT. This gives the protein CATSRDRYQPQHF. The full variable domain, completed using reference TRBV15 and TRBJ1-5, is DAMVIQNPRYQVTQFGKPVTLSCSQTLNHNVMYWYQQKSSQAPKLLFHYYDKDFNNEADTPDNFQSRRPNTSFCFLDIRSPGLGDTAMYLCATSRDRYQPQHFGDGTRLSIL.